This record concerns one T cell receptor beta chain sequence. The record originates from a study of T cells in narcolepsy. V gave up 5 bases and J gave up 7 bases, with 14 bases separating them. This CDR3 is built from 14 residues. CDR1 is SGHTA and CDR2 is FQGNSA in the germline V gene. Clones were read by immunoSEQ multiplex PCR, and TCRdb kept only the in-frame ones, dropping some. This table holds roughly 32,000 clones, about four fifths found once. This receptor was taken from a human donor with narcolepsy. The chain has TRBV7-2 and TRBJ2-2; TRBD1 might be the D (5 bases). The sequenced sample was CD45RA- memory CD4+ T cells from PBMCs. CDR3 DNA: TGTGCCAGCAGCCACACAGCAGGGATCGGGGAGCTGTTTTTT. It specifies CASSHTAGIGELFF. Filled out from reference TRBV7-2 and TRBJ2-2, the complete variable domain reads GAGVSQSPSNKVTEKGKDVELRCDPISGHTALYWYRQSLGQGLEFLIYFQGNSAPDKSGLPSDRFSAERTGGSVSTLTIQRTQQEDSAVYLCASSHTAGIGELFFGEGSRLTVL.